The 16 T cell receptor beta chains below come from one sample, sequenced in a study of CD8+ T cells in alopecia areata. Extraction of RNA preceded its reverse transcription into cDNA, which served as the sequencing template. Method: immunoSEQ multiplex PCR; TCRdb's copy keeps in-frame clones and lacks some. Here the sample spans 37,000 or so clones, more than 50% being singletons. The authors sorted CD4+ cells into CD25+CD127- cells for roughly five patients. Sequencing was performed on CD4+ Tregs sorted from blood. All receptors come from a human donor with alopecia areata.

The chain carries TRBV28 and TRBJ2-1; TRBD2 matches at 12 bases. Germline V CDR1 and CDR2: MDHEN, SYDVKM. The CDR3 runs 17 residues. V dropped 7 bases and J dropped 9; count of bases not matched to a gene: 16. In DNA form, the CDR3 reads TGTGCCAGCACCATACCTAGACTAGCGGGAGAGGCCCGTGAGCAGTTCTTC. It encodes CASTIPRLAGEAREQFF.

The rearrangement joins TRBV18 to TRBJ1-5; the D is unclear. Looked up from germline, CDR1 is KGHSH and CDR2 is LQKENI. V shed 2 bases and J shed 9 bases, with 20 bases lying between them. The CDR3 has 16 residues. For the CDR3, the DNA is TGTGCCAGCTCACCAGTCGGAGGACCACCGAGAACGCCCCAGCATTTT. Translated, it gives CASSPVGGPPRTPQHF.

DNA for the CDR3: TGTGCCACCAGCAGTTACAGGAACAATCAGCCCCAGCATTTT. Translating it yields CATSSYRNNQPQHF. The chain uses TRBV15 and TRBJ1-5; D may be TRBD1 (5 bases). The CDR3 is made up of 14 amino acids. Per the germline V gene, CDR1 is LNHNV and CDR2 is YYDKDF (reference sequence). V gave up 3 bases and J gave up 3 bases, with 9 bases separating them.

This clone has only one observation. The rearrangement links TRBV29-1 to TRBJ1-2, with TRBD1 as a possible D gene (6 bases). Germline assignment: CDR1 SQVTM and CDR2 ANQGSEA. V shed 4 bases and J shed 6 bases, with 18 bases lying between them. The length of the CDR3 is 14 residues. The CDR3 is CSVVPGTRYNGYTF. The CDR3 nucleotides are TGCAGCGTTGTTCCCGGGACACGTTACAATGGCTACACCTTC.

This chain connects TRBV5-1 to TRBJ1-2; D remains ambiguous. The CDR3 is 14 amino acids. Germline-derived CDR1 and CDR2 are SGHRS and YFSETQ. Trimming took 5 bases from V and 2 from J, leaving 13 bases between them. The CDR3 DNA reads as TGCGCCAGCAGTCCCGGACTCTTGAACTATGGCTACACCTTC. Protein product: CASSPGLLNYGYTF.

This clone was picked up a small number of times. This sequence joins TRBV7-9 and TRBJ2-5; perhaps TRBD1 as D (5 bases). The V gene lost 2 bases and the J gene lost 5 bases, with 12 bases spanning the gap. In germline, CDR1 is SEHNR, CDR2 FQNEAQ (reference sequence). The CDR3 is made up of 14 amino acids. The CDR3 loop is CASSLRTMGETQYF. DNA of the CDR3: TGTGCCAGCAGCTTACGGACAATGGGGGAGACCCAGTACTTC.

The CDR3 sequence: CASSLTFTRHLNTEAFF. CDR3 coding DNA: TGTGCCAGCAGCTTAACTTTCACAAGACATTTGAACACTGAAGCTTTCTTT. The gene calls are TRBV7-3 and TRBJ1-1, with no clear D. CDR1 is SGHTA, CDR2 FQGTGA, per germline. The CDR3 consists of 17 residues. V was clipped by 0 bases and J by 0 bases, with 14 bases between them.

This chain joins TRBV5-6 and TRBJ2-3; no firm D call. The CDR3 has 11 residues. Deletions cut 4 bases from V and 5 bases from J, with 5 bases between. In germline, CDR1 is SGHDT, CDR2 YYEEEE. The DNA of the CDR3 is TGTGCCAGCAGCGTGAGAGATACGCAGTATTTT. It yields the protein CASSVRDTQYF.

The J gene is TRBJ1-1, the V gene TRBV29-1; weak D call: TRBD1 (6 bases). The CDR3 is made up of 15 amino acids. Looked up from germline, CDR1 is SQVTM and CDR2 is ANQGSEA. V lost 7 bases and J 1 base, leaving 19 bases between the germline ends. CDR3 in amino acids: CSGTRRAGENTEAFF. Here the CDR3 DNA reads TGCAGCGGCACGCGAAGGGCAGGGGAGAACACTGAAGCTTTCTTT.

This CDR3 reads CASSPGTSGSYNEQFF. CDR3 DNA sequence: TGTGCCAGCAGTCCCGGGACTAGCGGCTCCTACAATGAGCAGTTCTTC. This sequence joins TRBV2 and TRBJ2-1; 11 bases are shared with TRBD2. The CDR3 is made up of 16 amino acids. J lost 0 bases, V lost 5 bases, and 3 bases had no gene match. In germline, CDR1 is SNHLY, CDR2 FYNNEI.

The chain uses TRBV5-1 and TRBJ2-3; 9 nucleotides agree with TRBD1. There are 15 residues in the CDR3. The V and J ends lost 7 bases and 1 base, in that order; junction bases with no gene match: 7. The germline gives CDR1 SGHRS, CDR2 YFSETQ. The CDR3 protein is CASQTQGARTDTQYF. CDR3 sequence (DNA): TGCGCCAGCCAAACACAGGGGGCTCGCACAGATACGCAGTATTTT.

The chain has TRBV5-6 and TRBJ1-2; D is unclear. This CDR3 has 13 residues. The ends were cut back, 1 base at V and 2 bases at J, with 6 bases in the middle. Per the germline V gene, CDR1 is SGHDT and CDR2 is YYEEEE. Here the CDR3 reads CASSLFDNYGYTF. The CDR3 DNA follows: TGTGCCAGCAGCTTGTTTGACAACTATGGCTACACCTTC.

The chain recombines TRBV10-3 with TRBJ2-1, with 7 bases matching TRBD1. Germline-derived CDR1 and CDR2 are ENHRY and SYGVKD. V shed 10 bases and J 5 bases; nucleotides not matched to a gene: 8. This CDR3 spans 13 amino acids. The chain's CDR3 is CATSGTENNEQFF. CDR3 DNA: TGTGCCACCTCGGGGACAGAGAACAATGAGCAGTTCTTC.

The V gene is TRBV6-6, the J gene TRBJ2-7, with TRBD1 identical over 9 bases. Germline V gene data show CDR1 as MNHNY and CDR2 as SVGAGI (reference sequence). The CDR3 spans 16 residues. V was clipped by 2 bases and J by 2 bases; unmatched bases: 7. This CDR3 reads CASSYPRQGGTYEQYF. DNA for the CDR3: TGTGCCAGCAGTTACCCGCGACAGGGGGGCACCTACGAGCAGTACTTC.

This rearrangement joins TRBV29-1 to TRBJ2-7; weak D call: TRBD2 (5 bases). Germline-derived CDR1 and CDR2 are SQVTM and ANQGSEA. V was pared by 4 bases and J by 3 bases, with 13 bases between. This CDR3 is built from 13 residues. The CDR3 region is CSVGSDRGYEQYF. The CDR3 DNA is TGCAGCGTTGGCTCGGACCGGGGCTACGAGCAGTACTTC.

This chain joins TRBV30 and TRBJ2-3; no definite D call. The CDR3 sequence is 13 residues long. CDR1 is GTSNPN and CDR2 is SVGIG in the germline V gene (reference sequence). Trimming stripped 2 bases from V and 6 bases from J, with 12 bases between. The CDR3 coding sequence is TGTGCCTGGAGTCATTTGCTTTCGGATACGCAGTATTTT. It codes for CAWSHLLSDTQYF. The complete variable domain, with remaining parts taken from reference TRBV30 and TRBJ2-3, reads SQTIHQWPATLVQPVGSPLSLECTVEGTSNPNLYWYRQAAGRGLQLLFYSVGIGQISSEVPQNLSASRPQDRQFILSSKKLLLSDSGFYLCAWSHLLSDTQYFGPGTRLTVL.